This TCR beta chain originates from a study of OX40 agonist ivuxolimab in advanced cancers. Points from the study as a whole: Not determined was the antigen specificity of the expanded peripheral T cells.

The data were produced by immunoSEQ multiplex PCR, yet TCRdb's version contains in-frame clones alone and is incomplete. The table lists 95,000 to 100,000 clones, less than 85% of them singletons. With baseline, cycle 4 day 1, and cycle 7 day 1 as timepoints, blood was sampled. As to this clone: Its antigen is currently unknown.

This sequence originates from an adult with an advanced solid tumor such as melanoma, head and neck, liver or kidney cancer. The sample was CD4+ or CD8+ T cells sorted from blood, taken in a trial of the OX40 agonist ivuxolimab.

The chain's CDR3 is CASKEGRGSEKLFF. The CDR3 DNA reads TGTGCCAGCAAAGAGGGCAGGGGGTCCGAAAAACTGTTTTTT. The gene calls are TRBV2 and TRBJ1-4; 7 bases fit TRBD1. V was pared by 7 bases and J by 8 bases, with 10 bases of the junction left unmatched. The CDR3 loop spans 14 amino acids. The germline CDR1 and CDR2 sequences are SNHLY and FYNNEI.